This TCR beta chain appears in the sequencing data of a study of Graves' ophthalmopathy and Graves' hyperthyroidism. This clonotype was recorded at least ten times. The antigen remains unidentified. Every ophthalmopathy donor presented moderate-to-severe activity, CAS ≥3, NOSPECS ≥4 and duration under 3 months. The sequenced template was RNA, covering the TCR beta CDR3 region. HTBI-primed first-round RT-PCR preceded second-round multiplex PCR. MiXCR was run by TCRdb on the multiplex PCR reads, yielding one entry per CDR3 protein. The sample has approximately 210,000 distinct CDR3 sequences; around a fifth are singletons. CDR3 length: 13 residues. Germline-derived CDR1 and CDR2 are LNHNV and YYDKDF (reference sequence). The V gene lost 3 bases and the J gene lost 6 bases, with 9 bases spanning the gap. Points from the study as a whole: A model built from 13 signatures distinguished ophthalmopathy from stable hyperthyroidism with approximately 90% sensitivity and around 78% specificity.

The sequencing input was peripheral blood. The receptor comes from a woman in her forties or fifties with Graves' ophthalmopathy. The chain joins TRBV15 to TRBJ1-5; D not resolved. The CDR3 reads CATSRGISQPQHF. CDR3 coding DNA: TGTGCCACCAGCAGGGGAATTTCTCAGCCCCAGCATTTT.